Following are 29 T cell receptor beta chains from one sample sequenced in a study of T cell changes during pregnancy in multiple sclerosis. Assay used: immunoSEQ multiplex PCR; TCRdb lists only in-frame clones, some missing. The sample consists of 60,000 to 85,000 clones, around 92% of them appearing once. Sequencing was performed on peripheral blood, taken in the second trimester of pregnancy. All receptors come from a female donor in good health, enrolled as a control in a pregnancy study.

The V call is TRBV29-1, the J call TRBJ1-2; no definite D call. The CDR3 runs to 13 residues. V was trimmed by 2 bases and J by 4 bases, leaving 11 bases between them. Germline values: CDR1 SQVTM, CDR2 ANQGSEA. CDR3 DNA: TGCAGCGTTGAAACTCAGCGGGGCTATGGCTACACCTTC. This codes for CSVETQRGYGYTF.

This clone was recorded only once. This sequence joins TRBV5-6 and TRBJ1-4, with TRBD1 as a possible D gene (5 bases). The V gene's germline CDR1 is SGHDT and CDR2 YYEEEE. V was shortened by 3 bases and J by 6 bases, with 15 bases between the two germline ends. The CDR3 extends over 15 amino acids. For the CDR3, the DNA is TGTGCCAGCAGCTCGGGGCGGGGGACTTATGAAAAACTGTTTTTT. As protein: CASSSGRGTYEKLFF.

The rearrangement joins TRBV30 to TRBJ1-5; D remains unclear. Trimming removed 1 base from V and 0 bases from J, with 10 bases in between. The CDR3 loop spans 15 amino acids. CDR1 and CDR2 from the germline V gene are GTSNPN and SVGIG (reference sequence). CDR3 nucleotides: TGTGCCTGGAGTGCTGACAAGTTTAGCAATCAGCCCCAGCATTTT. It specifies CAWSADKFSNQPQHF.

V and J are TRBV28 and TRBJ2-5, with TRBD2 matching 9 bases. The CDR3 is 15 residues long. Germline trimming cut 6 bases from V and 2 bases from J; bases unmatched to any gene: 7. Germline CDR1 is MDHEN and CDR2 is SYDVKM. The CDR3 loop is CASSRASGAQETQYF. DNA of the CDR3: TGTGCCAGCAGCCGAGCTAGCGGGGCGCAAGAGACCCAGTACTTC.

The J gene is TRBJ2-7, the V gene TRBV27; D unresolved. CDR1 is MNHEY and CDR2 is SMNVEV in the germline V gene (reference sequence). The V end lost 3 bases, the J end lost 2 bases, and 8 bases lay between the germline ends. This CDR3 spans 13 amino acids. The CDR3 DNA reads as TGTGCCAGCAGTTTGGGCGTAACCTACGAGCAGTACTTC. The encoded protein is CASSLGVTYEQYF.

This chain uses TRBV20-1 with TRBJ2-3, with unresolved D. Trimming shortened V by 6 bases and J by 4 bases, and 8 bases separated the two germline ends. CDR3 length equals 11 residues. Germline CDR1 reads DFQATT; CDR2 reads SNEGSKA (reference sequence). The CDR3 protein is CSALSPDTQYF. CDR3 nucleotides: TGCAGTGCCCTTTCCCCAGATACGCAGTATTTT.

The chain couples TRBV4-1 to TRBJ1-1; D is unresolved. Germline CDR1 and CDR2: MGHRA and YSYEKL. Trimming shortened V by 0 bases and J by 0 bases, and 8 bases separated the two germline ends. The CDR3 loop spans 15 amino acids. CDR3 protein: CASSQDAHMNTEAFF. The CDR3 DNA reads TGCGCCAGCAGCCAAGATGCACACATGAACACTGAAGCTTTCTTT.

A single count supports this clone. V and J are TRBV19 and TRBJ1-1, with D uncertain. V was pared by 5 bases and J by 6 bases, with 16 bases between. The CDR3 covers 14 residues. Germline-derived CDR1 and CDR2 are LNHDA and SQIVND (reference sequence). CDR3 sequence reads: CASSFVRGGSEAFF. CDR3 nucleotide sequence: TGTGCCAGTAGTTTCGTCCGGGGAGGCTCTGAAGCTTTCTTT.

The genes are TRBV4-2 and TRBJ1-1; D may be TRBD1 (5 bases). CDR3 length equals 12 residues. Germline V gene lookup returns CDR1 LGHNA and CDR2 YNFKEQ. Trimming cost V 3 bases and J 11 bases, with 13 bases left between them. CDR3 bases: TGTGCCAGCAGCCATTGGGGGGTAGCTGCTTTCTTT. This encodes CASSHWGVAAFF.

The genes are TRBV9 and TRBJ1-1, with TRBD1 as a possible D gene (6 bases). The CDR3 contains 14 residues. Trimming took 4 bases from V and 1 from J, leaving 11 bases between them. Per germline, CDR1 SGDLS and CDR2 YYNGEE. In DNA, the CDR3 is TGTGCCAGCAGCCCCTTACAGGGGAACACTGAAGCTTTCTTT. The encoded protein is CASSPLQGNTEAFF.

This rearrangement joins TRBV4-2 to TRBJ2-7, with D maybe TRBD2 (6 bases). Per germline, CDR1 LGHNA and CDR2 YNFKEQ. The CDR3 is 15 residues long. V was cut by 0 bases and J by 0 bases, with 9 bases left in between. CDR3 in DNA: TGTGCCAGCAGCCAAGACGCGGGGCCCTCCTACGAGCAGTACTTC. Encoded protein: CASSQDAGPSYEQYF.

The gene calls are TRBV7-2 and TRBJ2-2; 11 positions agree with TRBD2. Germline V CDR1 and CDR2: SGHTA, FQGNSA. V trimming: 5 bases; J trimming: 4 bases; junction bases outside the gene matches: 9. CDR3 size: 17 residues. The CDR3 here is CASSTRLAGIGTGELFF. The CDR3 DNA reads TGTGCCAGCAGCACTAGACTAGCGGGAATAGGCACCGGGGAGCTGTTTTTT.

The V call is TRBV2, the J call TRBJ2-5; a possible D gene is TRBD1 (6 bases). V lost 6 bases, J lost 3 bases, and 11 bases lay in between. Germline V gives CDR1 SNHLY, CDR2 FYNNEI. The CDR3 runs to 13 residues. The CDR3 DNA sequence: TGTGCCAGCAGGTGGACAGAAGAAGAGACCCAGTACTTC. This encodes CASRWTEEETQYF.

This chain connects TRBV7-2 to TRBJ2-3; 7 nucleotides match TRBD1. CDR1 is SGHTA, CDR2 FQGNSA, per germline. The V segment lost 4 bases and the J segment 2 bases; nucleotides outside the gene matches: 3. CDR3 length: 14 residues. CDR3 DNA: TGTGCCAGCAGCTCGACAGGGTTCACAGATACGCAGTATTTT. It yields the protein CASSSTGFTDTQYF.

The chain recombines TRBV7-9 with TRBJ1-2, with D possibly being TRBD1 (6 bases). CDR1 and CDR2 from the germline V gene are SEHNR and FQNEAQ (reference sequence). This CDR3 has 14 residues. Trimming pared 7 bases from V and 4 bases from J, leaving 16 bases between. CDR3 sequence: CASTSGVLGYGYTF. CDR3 DNA sequence: TGTGCCAGCACGTCAGGGGTTTTGGGCTATGGCTACACCTTC.

The rearrangement joins TRBV4-2 to TRBJ2-5, with D possibly being TRBD2 (6 bases). Trimming pared 4 bases from V and 5 bases from J, leaving 14 bases between. Per germline, CDR1 LGHNA and CDR2 YNFKEQ. CDR3 length: 14 amino acids. The CDR3 reads CASSREDSRETQYF. As DNA, the CDR3 is TGTGCCAGCAGCCGGGAGGATAGTAGGGAGACCCAGTACTTC.

The rearrangement uses TRBV2 and TRBJ2-1; weak D call: TRBD1 (6 bases). The CDR3 is 16 amino acids. Per germline, CDR1 SNHLY and CDR2 FYNNEI. V was shortened by 4 bases and J by 7 bases, with 20 bases between the two germline ends. The CDR3 DNA is TGTGCCAGCAGTGTCGAAACAGGGCGAAGGACTAATGAGCAGTTCTTC. Translation gives CASSVETGRRTNEQFF.

CDR3 sequence reads: CASAQGRDSPLHF. In DNA form, the CDR3 reads TGTGCCAGCGCACAGGGAAGGGATTCACCCCTCCACTTT. The V and J genes are TRBV6-5 and TRBJ1-6, with a tentative D call TRBD1 (6 bases). Germline CDR1 MNHEY, CDR2 SVGAGI. The CDR3 runs 13 residues. The germline V and J ends were trimmed by 8 bases and 8 bases, with 13 bases remaining between them.

In DNA, the CDR3 is TGTGCCAGCAGTGAAGAGACAGGGATCGTGGATACGCAGTATTTT. Protein: CASSEETGIVDTQYF. V usage is TRBV2 and J usage is TRBJ2-3, with 7 bases lining up with TRBD1. Germline V gives CDR1 SNHLY, CDR2 FYNNEI. V gave up 1 base and J gave up 6 bases; unmatched junction bases: 7. This CDR3 is 15 amino acids long.

The chain couples TRBV6-5 to TRBJ2-1; 11 bases are a match to TRBD2. The germline V gene has CDR1 MNHEY and CDR2 SVGAGI. V was clipped by 0 bases and J by 7 bases; unmatched bases: 5. The length of the CDR3 is 16 residues. CDR3 coding DNA: TGTGCCAGCAGTTACTCGAGTAGCGGGAGGGCAAATGAGCAGTTCTTC. It yields the protein CASSYSSSGRANEQFF.

This chain joins TRBV14 and TRBJ1-2; perhaps TRBD1 as D (5 bases). CDR3 length: 13 amino acids. V gave up 4 bases and J gave up 7 bases, with 13 bases separating them. Germline CDR1 and CDR2: SGHDN and FVKESK. The CDR3 sequence is CASSPNGAAGYTF. DNA of the CDR3: TGTGCCAGCAGCCCGAATGGGGCGGCTGGCTACACCTTC.

The chain recombines TRBV2 with TRBJ1-5, with D tentatively TRBD1 (6 bases). Between the trimmed V and J ends, which lost 5 bases and 2 bases, there was a span of 13 bases. CDR1 and CDR2 (germline): SNHLY, FYNNEI. This CDR3 comprises 15 residues. DNA of the CDR3: TGTGCCAGCAGTTTTGACAGGTTGGGCAATCAGCCCCAGCATTTT. Amino acids: CASSFDRLGNQPQHF.

This clone was counted only a few times. The rearrangement joins TRBV5-6 to TRBJ1-1; D is undetermined. This CDR3 is built from 12 residues. V lost 2 bases and J 2 bases, leaving 4 bases between the germline ends. The germline V gene has CDR1 SGHDT and CDR2 YYEEEE. The CDR3 here is CASSLLNTEAFF. DNA of the CDR3: TGTGCCAGCAGCTTACTTAACACTGAAGCTTTCTTT.

This clone was found a few times. The chain recombines TRBV7-9 with TRBJ1-1; possibly TRBD1 for D (6 bases). V lost 5 bases to trimming and J lost 0 bases, with 13 bases between them. The CDR3 has 15 residues. Germline V gene lookup returns CDR1 SEHNR and CDR2 FQNEAQ (reference sequence). The CDR3 sequence: CASSPRTVLNTEAFF. CDR3 nucleotide sequence: TGTGCCAGCAGCCCCCGGACAGTTTTGAACACTGAAGCTTTCTTT.

This clone was counted once. The chain carries TRBV5-1 and TRBJ2-3; D is perhaps TRBD2 (7 bases). The CDR3 covers 15 residues. V dropped 5 bases and J dropped 2 bases, with 15 bases sitting between them. Germline V gives CDR1 SGHRS, CDR2 YFSETQ. The CDR3 protein is CASRGGGQHTDTQYF. The CDR3 DNA is TGCGCCAGCAGGGGCGGGGGCCAACACACAGATACGCAGTATTTT. Using reference TRBV5-1 and TRBJ2-3 for the parts outside the CDR3, the full variable domain is KAGVTQTPRYLIKTRGQQVTLSCSPISGHRSVSWYQQTPGQGLQFLFEYFSETQRNKGNFPGRFSGRQFSNSRSEMNVSTLELGDSALYLCASRGGGQHTDTQYFGPGTRLTVL.

The chain recombines TRBV19 with TRBJ1-1; D is ambiguous. The V and J ends lost 5 bases and 5 bases respectively, with 12 bases between them. CDR3 length equals 13 residues. Germline-derived CDR1 and CDR2 are LNHDA and SQIVND (reference sequence). Here the CDR3 reads CASSPPPETEAFF. The CDR3 coding sequence is TGTGCCAGTAGTCCTCCCCCGGAGACTGAAGCTTTCTTT. The full variable domain, in which reference TRBV19 and TRBJ1-1 provide the parts outside the CDR3, is DGGITQSPKYLFRKEGQNVTLSCEQNLNHDAMYWYRQDPGQGLRLIYYSQIVNDFQKGDIAEGYSVSREKKESFPLTVTSAQKNPTAFYLCASSPPPETEAFFGQGTRLTVV.

CDR3 sequence reads: CAWRGFGLYNTGELFF. The CDR3 DNA reads TGTGCCTGGCGGGGGTTCGGCCTCTACAACACCGGGGAGCTGTTTTTT. The V call is TRBV30, the J call TRBJ2-2; weak D call: TRBD2 (6 bases). CDR3 length: 16 amino acids. The germline gives CDR1 GTSNPN, CDR2 SVGIG (reference sequence). With 5 bases removed from V and 2 bases from J, the gap between germline ends came to 18 bases.

V and J are TRBV15 and TRBJ1-1; D is undetermined. This CDR3 comprises 13 residues. Trimming took 1 base from V and 3 from J, leaving 6 bases between them. Germline V gives CDR1 LNHNV, CDR2 YYDKDF (reference sequence). Written as DNA, the CDR3 is TGTGCCACCAGCAGAGGGAGGGACACTGAAGCTTTCTTT. This translates into CATSRGRDTEAFF.

The chain carries TRBV7-2 and TRBJ2-2, with a possible D match to TRBD2 (5 bases). V lost 5 bases to trimming and J lost 3 bases, with 7 bases between them. Germline values: CDR1 SGHTA, CDR2 FQGNSA. The CDR3 runs to 13 residues. The CDR3 DNA reads as TGTGCCAGCAGCATGGGAGACACCGGGGAGCTGTTTTTT. It is translated as CASSMGDTGELFF.